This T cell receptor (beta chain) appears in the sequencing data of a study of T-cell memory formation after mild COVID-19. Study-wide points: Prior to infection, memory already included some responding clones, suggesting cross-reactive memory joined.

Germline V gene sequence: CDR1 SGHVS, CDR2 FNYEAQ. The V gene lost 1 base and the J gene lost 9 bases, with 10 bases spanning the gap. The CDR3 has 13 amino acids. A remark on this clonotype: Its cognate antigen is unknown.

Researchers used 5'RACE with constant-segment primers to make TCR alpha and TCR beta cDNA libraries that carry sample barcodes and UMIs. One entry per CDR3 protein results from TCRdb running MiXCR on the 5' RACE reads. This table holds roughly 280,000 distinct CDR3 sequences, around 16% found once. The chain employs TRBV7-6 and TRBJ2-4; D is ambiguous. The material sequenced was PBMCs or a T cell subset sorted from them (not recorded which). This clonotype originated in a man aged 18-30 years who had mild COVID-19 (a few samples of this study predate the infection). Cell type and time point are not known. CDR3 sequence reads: CASSLEFLGIQYF. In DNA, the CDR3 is TGTGCCAGCAGCTTAGAGTTTTTGGGCATTCAGTACTTC. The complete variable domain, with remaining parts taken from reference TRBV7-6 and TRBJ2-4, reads GAGVSQSPRYKVTKRGQDVALRCDPISGHVSLYWYRQALGQGPEFLTYFNYEAQQDKSGLPNDRFSAERPEGSISTLTIQRTEQRDSAMYRCASSLEFLGIQYFGAGTRLSVL.